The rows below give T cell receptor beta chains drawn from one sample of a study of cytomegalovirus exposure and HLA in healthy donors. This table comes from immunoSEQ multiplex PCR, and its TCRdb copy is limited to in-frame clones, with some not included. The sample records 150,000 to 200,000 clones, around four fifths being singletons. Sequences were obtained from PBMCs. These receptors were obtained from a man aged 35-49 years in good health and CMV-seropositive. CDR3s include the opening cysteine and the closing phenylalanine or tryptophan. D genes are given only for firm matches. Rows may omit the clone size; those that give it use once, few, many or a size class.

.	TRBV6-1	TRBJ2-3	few	CASSIYRVGADTQYF	TGTGCCAGCAGTATATACAGGGTAGGGGCAGATACGCAGTATTTT
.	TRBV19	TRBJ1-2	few	CASRPTGRDGYTF	TGTGCCAGTAGGCCTACTGGGAGAGATGGCTACACCTTC
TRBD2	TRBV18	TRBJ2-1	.	CASSNSIAGLSYNEQFF	TGTGCCAGCTCAAATTCAATAGCGGGCCTCTCCTACAATGAGCAGTTCTTC
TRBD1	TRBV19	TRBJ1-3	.	CASTRDSPGNTIYF	TGTGCCAGTACCAGGGACAGTCCAGGAAACACCATATATTTT
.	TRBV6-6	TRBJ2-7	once	CASSRDWGYEQYF	TGTGCCAGCAGCCGGGACTGGGGATACGAGCAGTACTTC
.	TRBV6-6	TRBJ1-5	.	CASTGGTNQPQHF	TGTGCCAGCACGGGGGGCACCAATCAGCCCCAGCATTTT
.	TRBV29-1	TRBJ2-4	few	CSVEVRGIRYIQYF	TGCAGCGTTGAAGTCCGCGGGATAAGATACATTCAGTACTTC
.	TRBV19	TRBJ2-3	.	CASSAIPGGDDTDTQYF	TGTGCCAGTAGTGCAATTCCGGGCGGGGATGATACAGATACGCAGTATTTT
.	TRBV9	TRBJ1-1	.	CASSVGWGRHTEAFF	TGTGCCAGCAGCGTAGGGTGGGGGCGGCACACTGAAGCTTTCTTT
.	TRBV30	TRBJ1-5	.	CAWSVSREDQPQHF	TGTGCCTGGAGTGTATCCAGGGAAGATCAGCCCCAGCATTTT
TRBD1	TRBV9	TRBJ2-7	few	CASSGPGQGLVEQYF	TGTGCCAGCAGCGGCCCGGGACAGGGTTTAGTCGAGCAGTACTTC
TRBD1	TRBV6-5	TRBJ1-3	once	CASSLDRPRAGNTIYF	TGTGCCAGCAGTTTGGACAGGCCGCGGGCGGGAAACACCATATATTTT
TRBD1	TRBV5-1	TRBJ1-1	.	CASSPTGTGVRTEAFF	TGCGCCAGCAGCCCGACCGGGACAGGGGTGCGGACTGAAGCTTTCTTT
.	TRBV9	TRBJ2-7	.	CASSRGARSYEQYF	TGTGCCAGCAGCCGGGGGGCTAGGTCTTACGAGCAGTACTTC
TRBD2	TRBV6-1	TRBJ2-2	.	CASILAGVPGELFF	TGTGCCAGCATACTAGCGGGAGTACCCGGGGAGCTGTTTTTT
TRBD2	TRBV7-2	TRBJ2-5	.	CASSLRLAGIETQYF	TGTGCCAGCAGCTTAAGACTAGCGGGAATTGAGACCCAGTACTTC
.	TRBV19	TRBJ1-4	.	CASRKTDSPNREKLFF	TGTGCCAGCCGAAAAACGGACAGTCCTAATCGTGAAAAACTGTTTTTT
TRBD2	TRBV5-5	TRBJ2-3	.	CASSLYSGIYTQYF	TGTGCCAGCAGCTTGTATAGCGGGATCTATACGCAGTATTTT
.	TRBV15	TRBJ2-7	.	CATSRGDISYEQYF	TGTGCCACCAGCAGAGGGGACATCTCCTACGAGCAGTACTTC
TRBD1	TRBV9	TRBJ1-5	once	CASSLRTGGGNQPQHF	TGTGCCAGCAGCCTGCGGACAGGTGGAGGCAATCAGCCCCAGCATTTT
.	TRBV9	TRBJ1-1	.	CASSKVQVDTEAFF	TGTGCCAGCTCCAAGGTGCAGGTGGACACTGAAGCTTTCTTT
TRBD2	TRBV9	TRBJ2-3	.	CASSARLAEGTDTQYF	TGTGCCAGCAGCGCCAGACTAGCGGAGGGCACAGATACGCAGTATTTT
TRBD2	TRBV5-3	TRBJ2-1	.	CARSSPGLADNEQFF	TGTGCCAGAAGCTCACCGGGACTAGCGGACAATGAGCAGTTCTTC
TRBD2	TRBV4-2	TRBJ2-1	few	CASSQAGTSGRGSYNEQFF	TGTGCCAGCAGCCAAGCCGGGACTAGCGGGAGAGGCTCCTACAATGAGCAGTTCTTC
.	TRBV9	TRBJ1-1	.	CASSVGRDTEAFF	TGTGCCAGCAGCGTAGGTCGAGACACTGAAGCTTTCTTT
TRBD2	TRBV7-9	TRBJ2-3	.	CASSLASGSADTQYF	TGTGCCAGCAGCTTAGCTAGCGGGAGCGCAGATACGCAGTATTTT
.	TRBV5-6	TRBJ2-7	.	CASTRTGRRNYEQYF	TGTGCCAGCACCCGGACGGGGAGACGTAACTACGAGCAGTACTTC
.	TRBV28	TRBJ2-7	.	CASSSRPPTAYEQYF	TGTGCCAGCAGTTCTAGACCTCCAACGGCCTACGAGCAGTACTTC
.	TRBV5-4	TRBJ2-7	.	CASSFGGTYEQYF	TGTGCCAGCAGCTTCGGGGGAACCTACGAGCAGTACTTC
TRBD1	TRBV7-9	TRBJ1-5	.	CASSFGTGGAQPQHF	TGTGCCAGCAGTTTTGGGACAGGGGGTGCCCAGCCCCAGCATTTT
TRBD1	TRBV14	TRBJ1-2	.	CASSQAGQGHGYTF	TGTGCCAGCAGCCAAGCGGGACAGGGGCATGGCTACACCTTC
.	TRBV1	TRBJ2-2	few	CINEGDGELFF	TGCATCAATGAGGGGGACGGGGAGCTGTTTTTT
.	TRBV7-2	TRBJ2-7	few	CASSPQRGIGYEQYF	TGTGCCAGCAGCCCCCAGAGAGGGATCGGGTACGAGCAGTACTTC
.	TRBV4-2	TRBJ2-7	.	CASSQAGGISYEQYF	TGTGCCAGCAGCCAAGCTGGCGGGATCTCCTACGAGCAGTACTTC
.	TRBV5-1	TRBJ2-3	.	CASTAGTSTDTQYF	TGCGCCAGCACGGCTGGGACTAGCACAGATACGCAGTATTTT
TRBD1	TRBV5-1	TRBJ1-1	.	CASSLGTGLTEAFF	TGCGCCAGCAGCTTGGGGACAGGTTTGACTGAAGCTTTCTTT
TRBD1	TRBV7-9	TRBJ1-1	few	CSSSLGGTGDMNTEAFF	TGTTCCAGCAGCTTAGGAGGGACAGGCGATATGAACACTGAAGCTTTCTTT
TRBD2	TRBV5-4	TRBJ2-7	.	CASSLSSRASGRYEQYF	TGTGCCAGCAGCTTGAGTAGTCGGGCTAGCGGGAGGTACGAGCAGTACTTC
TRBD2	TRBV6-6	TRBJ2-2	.	CASNTGGGLTGELFF	TGTGCCAGCAACACCGGGGGGGGACTCACCGGGGAGCTGTTTTTT
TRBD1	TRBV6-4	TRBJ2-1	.	CASSVDRVTNEQFF	TGTGCCAGCAGTGTCGACAGGGTTACCAATGAGCAGTTCTTC
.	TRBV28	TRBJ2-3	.	CASSSPASVYTQYF	TGTGCCAGCAGTTCGCCGGCTAGCGTTTATACGCAGTATTTT
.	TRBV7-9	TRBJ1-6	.	CASKQSDNSPLHF	TGTGCCAGCAAGCAGAGCGATAATTCACCCCTCCACTTT
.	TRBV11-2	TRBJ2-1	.	CASNIGGGGSYNEQFF	TGTGCCAGCAACATAGGAGGGGGGGGGTCCTACAATGAGCAGTTCTTC
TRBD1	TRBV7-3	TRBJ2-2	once	CASSFAQTGVGTGELFF	TGTGCCAGCAGCTTCGCACAGACAGGGGTTGGGACCGGGGAGCTGTTTTTT
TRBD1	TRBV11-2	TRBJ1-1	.	CASSLARGREAFF	TGTGCCAGCAGCTTAGCCAGGGGGCGTGAAGCTTTCTTT
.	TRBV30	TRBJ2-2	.	CAWTGALAGELFF	TGTGCCTGGACGGGAGCGCTCGCCGGGGAGCTGTTTTTT
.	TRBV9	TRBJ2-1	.	CASSPQGERRQFF	TGTGCCAGCAGCCCCCAAGGGGAAAGACGGCAGTTCTTC
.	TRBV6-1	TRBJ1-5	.	CASRPTGLNQPQHF	TGTGCCAGCAGGCCGACAGGACTGAATCAGCCCCAGCATTTT
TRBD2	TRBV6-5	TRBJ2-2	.	CASRASGSLTGELFF	TGTGCCAGCAGGGCTAGCGGGAGTTTGACCGGGGAGCTGTTTTTT
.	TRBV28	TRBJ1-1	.	CASSLSDTEAFF	TGTGCCAGCAGTTTATCCGACACTGAAGCTTTCTTT
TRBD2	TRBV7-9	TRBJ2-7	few	CASSQGLAGAKAYEQYF	TGTGCCAGCAGCCAGGGACTAGCGGGAGCGAAGGCCTACGAGCAGTACTTC
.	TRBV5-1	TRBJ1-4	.	CASSEAATNEKLFF	TGCGCCAGCAGCGAGGCAGCAACTAATGAAAAACTGTTTTTT
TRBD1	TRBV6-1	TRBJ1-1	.	CASSTGQGIEAFF	TGTGCCAGCAGTACGGGACAGGGAATTGAAGCTTTCTTT
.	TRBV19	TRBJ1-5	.	CASNREWNQPQHF	TGTGCCAGTAACAGGGAGTGGAATCAGCCCCAGCATTTT
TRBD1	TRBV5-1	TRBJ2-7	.	CASSSPDRYEQYF	TGCGCCAGCAGCTCTCCGGACAGGTACGAGCAGTACTTC
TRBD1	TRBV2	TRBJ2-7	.	CASSVTGGSFGEQYF	TGTGCCAGCAGTGTAACAGGGGGCTCCTTCGGCGAGCAGTACTTC
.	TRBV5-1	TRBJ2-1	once	CASSPDTGTYNEQFF	TGCGCCAGCAGCCCGGACACTGGGACCTACAATGAGCAGTTCTTC
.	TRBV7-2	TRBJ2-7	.	CASSIDSTYEQYF	TGTGCCAGCAGCATCGACAGTACCTACGAGCAGTACTTC
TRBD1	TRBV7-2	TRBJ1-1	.	CASSFPRDRVQNTEAFF	TGTGCCAGCAGCTTTCCCCGGGACAGGGTTCAGAACACTGAAGCTTTCTTT